Presented here are 15 T cell receptor beta chains from one specimen sequenced in a study of blood T cells in healthy people across ages (dated by TCRdb to between 2014 and 2017). The library was produced with 5' RACE. Instrument used: Illumina HiSeq 2500. A second roughly 6 to 11 cycle PCR used a sample-barcoded 5' primer and a J-beta primer mix. TCRdb redid the processing of the public reads, applying fastp at Q25 and MiXCR, and retained in-frame beta chains. Rows with one shared CDR3 protein collapse into an entry with the most common genes and DNA. The sample profile shows roughly 560,000 distinct CDR3 sequences; less than 25% of them were found once. The top ten hold less than 9% of the sample. The same specimen was also included in a second study, on T cells of mothers and their children.

The specimen sequenced was blood. The receptors shown here come from a boy under 18 in good health.

The chain combines TRBV2 with TRBJ1-1; D remains unclear. The CDR3 runs 12 residues. Germline-derived CDR1 and CDR2 are SNHLY and FYNNEI. With 5 bases removed from V and 2 bases from J, the gap between germline ends came to 6 bases. This CDR3 reads CASSKVNTEAFF. The DNA of the CDR3 is TGTGCCAGCAGTAAAGTAAACACTGAAGCTTTCTTT.

This clonotype was counted between two and nine times. The chain employs TRBV4-2 and TRBJ2-3; D remains unclear. V was pared by 1 base and J by 6 bases, with 14 bases between. CDR1 and CDR2 from the germline V gene are LGHNA and YNFKEQ. CDR3 length: 15 amino acids. DNA for the CDR3: TGTGCCAGCAGCCAAGCGGGCGGATTGATGGATACGCAGTATTTT. The encoded protein is CASSQAGGLMDTQYF.

This clonotype was seen a handful of times. The J gene is TRBJ2-2, the V gene TRBV6-2 or TRBV6-3, with 8 bases that match TRBD1. The CDR3 covers 16 residues. Germline V lookup: CDR1 MNHEY, CDR2 SVGEGT. The V gene end was trimmed by 11 bases and the J gene end by 4 bases; junction bases not matched to a gene: 15. The CDR3 region has the DNA TGTGCCGGCAATCCCCTGGACAGGGAGCCCACCGGGGAGCTGTTTTTT. Its protein is CAGNPLDREPTGELFF.

Worth noting for this clonotype: The junction does not match germline at one end; this may be a read error. The J gene is TRBJ1-1, the V gene TRBV18; TRBD1 agrees at 7 bases. This CDR3 is built from 14 residues. The germline V gene encodes CDR1 KGHSH and CDR2 LQKENI. The CDR3 region is CVSSLVGGGTEAFF. CDR3 DNA: TGTGTCAGCTCACTAGTAGGGGGCGGCACTGAAGCTTTCTTT.

This clonotype was observed a few times. V is TRBV7-6 and J is TRBJ2-7, with TRBD2 identical over 9 bases. Looked up from germline, CDR1 is SGHVS and CDR2 is FNYEAQ. This CDR3 has 16 amino acids. V was clipped by 3 bases and J by 4 bases; unmatched bases: 10. The CDR3 is CASSLVVGSGGYEQYF. As DNA, the CDR3 is TGTGCCAGCAGCTTGGTTGTTGGAAGCGGGGGGTACGAGCAGTACTTC.

V and J are TRBV24-1 and TRBJ2-5; TRBD2 aligns across 11 bases. The DNA end is a closer match to TRBJ2-1, so the J assignment may be wrong. The CDR3 sequence is 15 residues long. The germline gives CDR1 KGHDR, CDR2 SFDVKD. In DNA form, the CDR3 reads TGTGCCACCACAGATAGCGGGGGGGCCGCCCTTGAGCAGTTCTTC. Protein product: CATTDSGGAALEQFF.

This clonotype was observed a handful of times. V gene TRBV20-1 combines with J gene TRBJ2-5; D is uncertain. The germline CDR1 and CDR2 sequences are DFQATT and SNEGSKA (reference sequence). The V and J ends lost 5 bases and 2 bases respectively, with 6 bases between them. The length of the CDR3 is 11 residues. The CDR3 region is CSAWGQETQYF. Here the CDR3 DNA reads TGCAGTGCTTGGGGACAAGAGACCCAGTACTTC.

This chain joins TRBV3-1 and TRBJ2-1; 11 bases match TRBD1. The J call may be wrong; the DNA end is better matched by TRBJ2-7. The V gene's germline CDR1 is LGHDT and CDR2 YNNKEL (reference sequence). CDR3 length: 16 residues. The CDR3 DNA reads TGTGCCAGCAGCCAAGATCTAGGGACAGGGGGTTACAAGCAGTACTTC. Its translation: CASSQDLGTGGYKQYF.

This clonotype occurred a few times. V and J are TRBV28 and TRBJ2-5, with D tentatively TRBD1 or TRBD2 (6 bases each). V lost 2 bases to trimming and J lost 0 bases, with 19 bases between them. There are 18 residues in the CDR3. Germline assignment: CDR1 MDHEN and CDR2 SYDVKM. Here the CDR3 reads CASSLPGGGLTYQETQYF. The CDR3 DNA sequence: TGTGCCAGCAGTTTACCCGGGGGCGGCCTTACGTACCAAGAGACCCAGTACTTC.

The V gene is TRBV4-1, the J gene TRBJ2-7, with a weak D call TRBD2 (6 bases). Trimming pared 1 base from V and 3 bases from J, leaving 16 bases between. The CDR3 is made up of 16 amino acids. Germline lookup yields CDR1 MGHRA and CDR2 YSYEKL. CDR3 amino acids: CASSQGVAGSIYEQYF. Here the CDR3 DNA reads TGCGCCAGCAGCCAAGGGGTGGCGGGATCGATCTACGAGCAGTACTTC.

This clonotype was detected only a few times. The chain recombines TRBV6-4 with TRBJ2-7; D is perhaps TRBD2 (6 bases). The CDR3 has 17 residues. The ends were cut back, 0 bases at V and 11 bases at J, with 26 bases in the middle. Germline assignment: CDR1 MRHNA and CDR2 SNTAGT. The CDR3, as DNA: TGTGCCAGCAGTGACTCGATCTTGGTCGGGAGTCTGGGGCTTAAGTACTTC. Encoded protein: CASSDSILVGSLGLKYF.

This clonotype turned up a few times. This chain joins TRBV20-1 and TRBJ2-5; TRBD2 matches 9 bases. Germline assignment: CDR1 DFQATT and CDR2 SNEGSKA (reference sequence). CDR3 length: 13 residues. The CDR3 region has the DNA TGCAGGGCGGTTAGCGGGAGAGGAGAGACCCAGTACTTC. This encodes CRAVSGRGETQYF.

This chain joins TRBV20-1 and TRBJ1-5; 7 bases align to TRBD1. This CDR3 has 15 amino acids. Germline CDR1 reads DFQATT; CDR2 reads SNEGSKA (reference sequence). V lost 0 bases and J lost 7; bases outside the gene matches: 9. The CDR3 sequence: CSARDGQGVRQPQHF. CDR3 coding DNA: TGCAGTGCTAGAGATGGGCAGGGGGTCAGACAGCCCCAGCATTTT.

This clonotype was picked up many times. This chain links TRBV20-1 with TRBJ2-3; TRBD2 agrees at 12 bases. This CDR3 contains 18 residues. Germline V lookup: CDR1 DFQATT, CDR2 SNEGSKA (reference sequence). The V and J ends lost 4 bases and 5 bases, in that order; junction bases with no gene match: 16. The CDR3 nucleotides read TGCAGTGCTATTGGACTAGCGGGGAGGGGTGAGGGGGGAGATACGCAGTATTTT. This gives the protein CSAIGLAGRGEGGDTQYF.

The chain links TRBV10-2 to TRBJ2-1, with 12 positions matching TRBD2. V was pared by 6 bases and J by 0 bases, with 3 bases of the junction left unmatched. This CDR3 is built from 16 residues. Germline V gives CDR1 WSHSY, CDR2 SAAADI. In DNA form, the CDR3 reads TGCGCCAGCAGAGGACTAGCGGGGCCCTCCTACAATGAGCAGTTCTTC. This sequence encodes CASRGLAGPSYNEQFF.